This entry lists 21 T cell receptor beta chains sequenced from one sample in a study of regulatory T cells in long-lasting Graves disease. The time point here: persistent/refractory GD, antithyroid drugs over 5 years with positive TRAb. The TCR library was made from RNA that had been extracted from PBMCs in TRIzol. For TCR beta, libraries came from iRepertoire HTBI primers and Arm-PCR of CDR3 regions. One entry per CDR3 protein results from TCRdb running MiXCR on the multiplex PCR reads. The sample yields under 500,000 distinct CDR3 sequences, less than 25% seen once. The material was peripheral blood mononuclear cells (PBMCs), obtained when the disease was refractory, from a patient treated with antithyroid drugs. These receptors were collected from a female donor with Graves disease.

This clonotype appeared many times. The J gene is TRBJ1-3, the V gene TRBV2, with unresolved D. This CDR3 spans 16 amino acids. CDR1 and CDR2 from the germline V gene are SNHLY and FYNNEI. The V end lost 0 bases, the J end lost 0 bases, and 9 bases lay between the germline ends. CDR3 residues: CASSEALPSSGNTIYF. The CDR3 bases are TGTGCCAGCAGTGAAGCGCTTCCGAGCTCTGGAAACACCATATATTTT.

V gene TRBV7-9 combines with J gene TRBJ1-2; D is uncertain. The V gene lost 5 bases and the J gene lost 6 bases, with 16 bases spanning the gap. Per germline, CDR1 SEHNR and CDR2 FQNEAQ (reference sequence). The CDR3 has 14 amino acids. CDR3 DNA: TGTGCCAGCAGCGAGACGGGCTCCGGCGATGGCTACACCTTC. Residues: CASSETGSGDGYTF.

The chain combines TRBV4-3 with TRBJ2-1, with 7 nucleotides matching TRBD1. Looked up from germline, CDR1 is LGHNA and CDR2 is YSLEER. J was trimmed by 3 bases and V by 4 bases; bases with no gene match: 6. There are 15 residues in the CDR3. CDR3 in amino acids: CASSRRWDSYNEQFF. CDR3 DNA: TGCGCCAGCAGCCGTCGGTGGGACAGCTACAATGAGCAGTTCTTC.

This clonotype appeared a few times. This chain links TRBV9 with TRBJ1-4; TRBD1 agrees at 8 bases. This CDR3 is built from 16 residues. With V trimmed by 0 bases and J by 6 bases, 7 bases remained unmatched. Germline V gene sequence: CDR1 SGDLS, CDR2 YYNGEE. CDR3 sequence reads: CASSVVADRVHEKLFF. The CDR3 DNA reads TGTGCCAGCAGCGTAGTAGCGGACAGGGTACATGAAAAACTGTTTTTT.

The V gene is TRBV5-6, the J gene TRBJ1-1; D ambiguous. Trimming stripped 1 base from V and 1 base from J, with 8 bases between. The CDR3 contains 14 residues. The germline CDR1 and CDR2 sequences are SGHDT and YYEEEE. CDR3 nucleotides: TGTGCCAGCAGCTTGAATCGACAGAACACTGAAGCTTTCTTT. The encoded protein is CASSLNRQNTEAFF.

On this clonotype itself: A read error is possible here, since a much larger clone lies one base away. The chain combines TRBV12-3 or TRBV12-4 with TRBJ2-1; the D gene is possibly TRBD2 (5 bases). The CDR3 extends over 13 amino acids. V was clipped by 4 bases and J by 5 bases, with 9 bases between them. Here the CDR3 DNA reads TGTGCCAGCAGTTACTGGGAGAACAATGAGCAGTTCTTC. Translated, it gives CASSYWENNEQFF.

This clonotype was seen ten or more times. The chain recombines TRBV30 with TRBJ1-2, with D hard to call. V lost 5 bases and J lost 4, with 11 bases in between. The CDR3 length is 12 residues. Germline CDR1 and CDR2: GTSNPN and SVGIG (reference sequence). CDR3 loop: CAWRGEGYGYTF. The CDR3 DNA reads TGTGCCTGGCGTGGGGAGGGCTATGGCTACACCTTC.

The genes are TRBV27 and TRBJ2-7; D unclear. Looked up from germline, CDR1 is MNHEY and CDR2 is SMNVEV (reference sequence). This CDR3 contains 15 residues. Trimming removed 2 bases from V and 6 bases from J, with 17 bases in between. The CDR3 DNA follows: TGTGCCAGCAGTTTAGGCGCGCCTCGTTTCTCCGAGCAGTACTTC. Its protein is CASSLGAPRFSEQYF.

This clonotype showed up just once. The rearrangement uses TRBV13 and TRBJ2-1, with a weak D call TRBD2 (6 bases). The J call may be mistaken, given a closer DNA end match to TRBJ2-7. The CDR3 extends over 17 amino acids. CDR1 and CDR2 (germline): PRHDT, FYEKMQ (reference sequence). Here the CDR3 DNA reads TGTGCCAGCAGTTTCTCCCTTGGAGGGGCCTCCTACAATGAGCAGTACTTC. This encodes CASSFSLGGASYNEQYF.

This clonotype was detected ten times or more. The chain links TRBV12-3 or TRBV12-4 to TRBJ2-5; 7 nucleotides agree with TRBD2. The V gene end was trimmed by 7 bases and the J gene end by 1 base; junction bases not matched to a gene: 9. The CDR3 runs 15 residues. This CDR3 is CASTSGGGFQETQYF. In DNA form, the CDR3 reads TGTGCCAGCACGTCGGGGGGAGGCTTCCAAGAGACCCAGTACTTC.

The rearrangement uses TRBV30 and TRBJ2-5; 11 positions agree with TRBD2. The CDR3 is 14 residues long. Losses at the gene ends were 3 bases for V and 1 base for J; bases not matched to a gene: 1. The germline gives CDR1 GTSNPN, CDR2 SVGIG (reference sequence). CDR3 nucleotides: TGTGCCTGGAGGGGACTAGCGGTCCAAGAGACCCAGTACTTC. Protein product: CAWRGLAVQETQYF.

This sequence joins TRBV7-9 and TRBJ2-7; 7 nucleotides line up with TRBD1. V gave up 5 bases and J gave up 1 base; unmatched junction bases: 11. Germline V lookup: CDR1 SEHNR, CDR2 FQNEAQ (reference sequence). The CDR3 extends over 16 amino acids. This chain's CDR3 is CASSAHRGLESYEQYF. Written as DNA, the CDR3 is TGTGCCAGCAGCGCACACAGGGGCCTCGAATCCTACGAGCAGTACTTC. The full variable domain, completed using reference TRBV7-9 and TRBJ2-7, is DTGVSQNPRHKITKRGQNVTFRCDPISEHNRLYWYRQTLGQGPEFLTYFQNEAQLEKSRLLSDRFSAERPKGSFSTLEIQRTEQGDSAMYLCASSAHRGLESYEQYFGPGTRLTVT.

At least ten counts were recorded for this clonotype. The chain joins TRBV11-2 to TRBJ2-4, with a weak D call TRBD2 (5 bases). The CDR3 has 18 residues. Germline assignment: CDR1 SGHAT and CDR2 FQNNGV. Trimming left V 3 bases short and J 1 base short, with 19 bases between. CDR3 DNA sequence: TGTGCCAGCAGCTTCCAGAGGGCTAGTTCGGGGGCCAAAAACATTCAGTACTTC. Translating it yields CASSFQRASSGAKNIQYF. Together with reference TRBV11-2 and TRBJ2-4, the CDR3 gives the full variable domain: EAGVAQSPRYKIIEKRQSVAFWCNPISGHATLYWYQQILGQGPKLLIQFQNNGVVDDSQLPKDRFSAERLKGVDSTLKIQPAKLEDSAVYLCASSFQRASSGAKNIQYFGAGTRLSVL.

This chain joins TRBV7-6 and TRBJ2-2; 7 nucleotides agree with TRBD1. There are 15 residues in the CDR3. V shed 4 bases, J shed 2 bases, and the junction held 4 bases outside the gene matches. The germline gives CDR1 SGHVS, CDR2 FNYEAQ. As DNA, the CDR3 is TGTGCCAGCAGCTCCTGGGACAGAAACACCGGGGAGCTGTTTTTT. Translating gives CASSSWDRNTGELFF.

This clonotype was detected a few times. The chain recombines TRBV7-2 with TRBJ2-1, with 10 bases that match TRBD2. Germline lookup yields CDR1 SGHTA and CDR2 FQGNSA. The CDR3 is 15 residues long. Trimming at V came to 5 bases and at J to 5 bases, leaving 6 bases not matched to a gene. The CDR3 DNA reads TGTGCCAGCAGCCCGCCGGGACTAGCGCACAATGAGCAGTTCTTC. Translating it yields CASSPPGLAHNEQFF.

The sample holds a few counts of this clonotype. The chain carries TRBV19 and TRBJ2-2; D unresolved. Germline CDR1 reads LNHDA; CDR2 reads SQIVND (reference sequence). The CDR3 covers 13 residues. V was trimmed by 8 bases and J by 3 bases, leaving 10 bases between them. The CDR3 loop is CASLRGDTGELFF. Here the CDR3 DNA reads TGTGCCAGTCTGCGTGGGGACACCGGGGAGCTGTTTTTT.

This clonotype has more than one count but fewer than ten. The CDR3 region has the DNA TGTGCCAGCAGCTTCGGGATCTTTAGTGAAGCTTTCTTT. Protein: CASSFGIFSEAFF. The chain has TRBV7-2 and TRBJ1-1; D is undetermined. From germline, CDR1 is SGHTA and CDR2 FQGNSA. The CDR3 runs to 13 residues. V was clipped by 3 bases and J by 7 bases, with 12 bases between them.

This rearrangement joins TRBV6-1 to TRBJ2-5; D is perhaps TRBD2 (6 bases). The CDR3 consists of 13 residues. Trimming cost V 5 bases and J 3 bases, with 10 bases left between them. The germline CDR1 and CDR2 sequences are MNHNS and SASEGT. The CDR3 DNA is TGTGCCAGCAGTCCCTCGGGAGAAGAGACCCAGTACTTC. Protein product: CASSPSGEETQYF.

The CDR3 sequence is CASKKTRDNEKLFF. In DNA form, the CDR3 reads TGTGCCAGCAAAAAGACACGGGATAATGAAAAACTGTTTTTT. The rearrangement uses TRBV19 and TRBJ1-4; D call uncertain. This CDR3 region has 14 residues. Germline loops: CDR1 LNHDA, CDR2 SQIVND (reference sequence). With 9 bases removed from V and 4 bases from J, the gap between germline ends came to 15 bases.

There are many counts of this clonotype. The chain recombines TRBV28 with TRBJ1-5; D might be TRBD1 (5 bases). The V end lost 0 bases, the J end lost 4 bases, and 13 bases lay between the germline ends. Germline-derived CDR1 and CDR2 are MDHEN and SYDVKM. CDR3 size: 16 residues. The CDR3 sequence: CASSLWGGWGNQPQHF. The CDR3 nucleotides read TGTGCCAGCAGTTTATGGGGGGGGTGGGGGAATCAGCCCCAGCATTTT.

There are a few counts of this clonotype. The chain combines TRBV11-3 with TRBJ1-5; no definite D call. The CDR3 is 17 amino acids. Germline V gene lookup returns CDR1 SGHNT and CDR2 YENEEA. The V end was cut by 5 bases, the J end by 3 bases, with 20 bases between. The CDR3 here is CASSLRGGEASNQPQHF. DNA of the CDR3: TGTGCCAGCAGCCTAAGAGGAGGAGAGGCTTCCAATCAGCCCCAGCATTTT. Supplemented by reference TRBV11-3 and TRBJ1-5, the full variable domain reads EAGVVQSPRYKIIEKKQPVAFWCNPISGHNTLYWYLQNLGQGPELLIRYENEEAVDDSQLPKDRFSAERLKGVDSTLKIQPAELGDSAVYLCASSLRGGEASNQPQHFGDGTRLSIL.